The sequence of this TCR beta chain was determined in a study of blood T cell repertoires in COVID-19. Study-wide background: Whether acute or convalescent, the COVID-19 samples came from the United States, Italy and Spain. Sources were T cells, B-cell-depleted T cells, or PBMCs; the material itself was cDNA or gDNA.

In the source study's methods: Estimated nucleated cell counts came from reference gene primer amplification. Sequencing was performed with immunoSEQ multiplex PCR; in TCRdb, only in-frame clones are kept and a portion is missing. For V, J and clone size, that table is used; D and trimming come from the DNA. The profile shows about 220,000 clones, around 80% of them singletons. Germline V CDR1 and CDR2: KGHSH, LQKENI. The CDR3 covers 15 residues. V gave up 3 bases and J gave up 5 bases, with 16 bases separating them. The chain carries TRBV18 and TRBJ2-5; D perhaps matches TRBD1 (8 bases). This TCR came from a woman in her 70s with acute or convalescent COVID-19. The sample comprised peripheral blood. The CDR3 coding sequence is TGTGCCAGCTCACCTATGGACAGGGAGGGGGAGACCCAGTACTTC. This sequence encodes CASSPMDREGETQYF.